The 18 T cell receptor beta chains below all came from one sample that was sequenced in a study of neoadjuvant nivolumab and ipilimumab in lung cancer. Measured with immunoSEQ multiplex PCR; TCRdb has only the in-frame clones, and not every one. The sample shows 10,000 to 15,000 clones, about two thirds of them seen only once. Sample: peripheral blood, taken after neoadjuvant nivolumab, alone or with ipilimumab, at or shortly before surgery. The receptors here all came from an adult with non-small cell lung cancer.

The genes are TRBV5-4 and TRBJ2-5, with D perhaps TRBD1 (8 bases). The CDR3 is made up of 15 amino acids. V lost 3 bases to trimming and J lost 4 bases, with 16 bases between them. Per germline, CDR1 SGHNT and CDR2 YYREEE (reference sequence). DNA for the CDR3: TGTGCCAGCAGCTCCAGATACAGGGGGGGAGAGACCCAGTACTTC. Amino acids: CASSSRYRGGETQYF.

The J gene is TRBJ1-2, the V gene TRBV30; no reliable D call. The germline V gene encodes CDR1 GTSNPN and CDR2 SVGIG (reference sequence). The CDR3 loop spans 13 amino acids. Trimming removed 0 bases at V and 0 bases at J, with 5 bases between. Here the CDR3 DNA reads TGTGCCTGGAGTGTTGGCGCTAACTATGGCTACACCTTC. This encodes CAWSVGANYGYTF.

The CDR3 protein is CASSPDAGGLRDEQYF. CDR3 sequence (DNA): TGTGCCAGCTCACCAGACGCGGGAGGGCTGCGAGACGAGCAGTACTTC. The rearrangement uses TRBV18 and TRBJ2-7, with 9 bases aligning to TRBD2. The V and J ends lost 2 bases and 5 bases, in that order; junction bases with no gene match: 10. Germline V gene lookup returns CDR1 KGHSH and CDR2 LQKENI. This CDR3 region has 16 residues.

The V gene is TRBV11-3, the J gene TRBJ1-1; D remains ambiguous. The CDR3 runs to 15 residues. Trimming removed 5 bases from V and 1 base from J, with 14 bases in between. Germline V lookup: CDR1 SGHNT, CDR2 YENEEA. CDR3: CASSPRDGRNTEAFF. The CDR3 DNA is TGTGCCAGCAGCCCCCGAGACGGGAGGAACACTGAAGCTTTCTTT. Combining the CDR3 with reference TRBV11-3 and TRBJ1-1 gives the whole variable domain EAGVVQSPRYKIIEKKQPVAFWCNPISGHNTLYWYLQNLGQGPELLIRYENEEAVDDSQLPKDRFSAERLKGVDSTLKIQPAELGDSAVYLCASSPRDGRNTEAFFGQGTRLTVV.

The chain recombines TRBV7-6 with TRBJ2-1, with 7 positions matching TRBD2. After removal of 1 base from V and 10 bases from J, the junction contained 7 bases not matched to a gene. Per germline, CDR1 SGHVS and CDR2 FNYEAQ. The CDR3 has 14 residues. CDR3 sequence: CASSLGRGEEEQFF. DNA for the CDR3: TGTGCCAGCAGCTTAGGACGGGGGGAGGAAGAGCAGTTCTTC.

This clone was found many times. V and J are TRBV12-5 and TRBJ2-2, with D possibly matching TRBD1 (5 bases). The CDR3 runs 13 residues. V gave up 8 bases and J gave up 11 bases, with 18 bases separating them. Germline CDR1 LGHNT, CDR2 FRNRAP. The CDR3 is CASRQGVHRELFF. The CDR3 region has the DNA TGTGCTAGTCGCCAGGGTGTGCACCGCGAGCTGTTTTTT.

This clone was seen only a few times. This rearrangement joins TRBV10-3 to TRBJ2-1; D assignment may be TRBD1 or TRBD2 (5 bases each). The CDR3 runs 12 residues. V was shortened by 6 bases and J by 8 bases, with 11 bases between the two germline ends. The germline gives CDR1 ENHRY, CDR2 SYGVKD. The CDR3 reads CAIRGPKYEQFF. For the CDR3, the DNA is TGTGCCATCAGGGGACCTAAATATGAGCAGTTCTTC.

The J gene is TRBJ2-4, the V gene TRBV7-2; D is possibly TRBD1 (6 bases). The CDR3 spans 14 residues. CDR1 is SGHTA and CDR2 is FQGNSA in the germline V gene. The V gene lost 4 bases and the J gene lost 2 bases, with 9 bases spanning the gap. CDR3: CASSSQGTKNIQYF. CDR3 in DNA: TGTGCCAGCAGCTCTCAGGGGACCAAAAACATTCAGTACTTC. Combining the CDR3 with reference TRBV7-2 and TRBJ2-4 gives the whole variable domain GAGVSQSPSNKVTEKGKDVELRCDPISGHTALYWYRQSLGQGLEFLIYFQGNSAPDKSGLPSDRFSAERTGGSVSTLTIQRTQQEDSAVYLCASSSQGTKNIQYFGAGTRLSVL.

This clone was counted between two and nine times. The chain has TRBV4-2 and TRBJ1-1, with 10 nucleotides matching TRBD1. CDR1 is LGHNA and CDR2 is YNFKEQ in the germline V gene. Trimming at V came to 2 bases and at J to 3 bases, leaving 6 bases not matched to a gene. This CDR3 spans 16 amino acids. The chain's CDR3 is CASSQLGQGRDTEAFF. The CDR3 DNA is TGTGCCAGCAGCCAACTGGGACAGGGGCGGGACACTGAAGCTTTCTTT.

The chain uses TRBV7-6 and TRBJ2-3; 15 bases are a match to TRBD2. Germline values: CDR1 SGHVS, CDR2 FNYEAQ. V shed 7 bases, J shed 5 bases, and the junction held 10 bases outside the gene matches. This CDR3 has 17 amino acids. CDR3 amino acids: CASTYGTSGRSGDTQYF. DNA of the CDR3: TGTGCCAGCACCTATGGGACTAGCGGGAGGTCCGGAGATACGCAGTATTTT. The variable domain in full, completed from reference TRBV7-6 and TRBJ2-3, reads GAGVSQSPRYKVTKRGQDVALRCDPISGHVSLYWYRQALGQGPEFLTYFNYEAQQDKSGLPNDRFSAERPEGSISTLTIQRTEQRDSAMYRCASTYGTSGRSGDTQYFGPGTRLTVL.

The CDR3 spells CASRPWTSGNTGELFF. CDR3 sequence (DNA): TGTGCCAGCAGACCCTGGACTAGCGGAAACACCGGGGAGCTGTTTTTT. J is TRBJ2-2 and V is TRBV27; TRBD2 agrees at 10 bases. Trimming at V came to 6 bases and at J to 2 bases, leaving 6 bases not matched to a gene. Germline V gene data show CDR1 as MNHEY and CDR2 as SMNVEV (reference sequence). There are 16 residues in the CDR3.

Only one count was recorded for this clone. The J gene is TRBJ1-1, the V gene TRBV5-4, with TRBD1 matching 7 bases. CDR1 SGHNT and CDR2 YYREEE come from the germline V gene (reference sequence). The CDR3 totals 14 residues. V was clipped by 5 bases and J by 0 bases; unmatched bases: 4. The CDR3 DNA reads TGTGCCAGCAGTACAGGGGACATGAACACTGAAGCTTTCTTT. Encoded protein: CASSTGDMNTEAFF. Supplemented by reference TRBV5-4 and TRBJ1-1, the full variable domain reads ETGVTQSPTHLIKTRGQQVTLRCSSQSGHNTVSWYQQALGQGPQFIFQYYREEENGRGNFPPRFSGLQFPNYSSELNVNALELDDSALYLCASSTGDMNTEAFFGQGTRLTVV.

The genes are TRBV7-8 and TRBJ2-7; D is possibly TRBD1 (6 bases). Germline loops: CDR1 SGHVS, CDR2 FQNEAQ. The V end was cut by 8 bases, the J end by 8 bases, with 13 bases between. The CDR3 consists of 11 residues. CDR3 sequence reads: CASHHRAQQYF. The CDR3 bases are TGTGCCAGCCACCACAGGGCACAGCAGTACTTC.

J is TRBJ1-4 and V is TRBV30; the D is unclear. V gave up 0 bases and J gave up 8 bases, with 7 bases separating them. CDR1 and CDR2 from the germline V gene are GTSNPN and SVGIG (reference sequence). The CDR3 covers 12 residues. The CDR3 is CAWSVNGEKLFF. Written as DNA, the CDR3 is TGTGCCTGGAGTGTAAACGGAGAAAAACTGTTTTTT.

The chain is built from TRBV18 and TRBJ2-7, with 7 bases that match TRBD1. V was clipped by 3 bases and J by 10 bases; unmatched bases: 9. Germline lookup yields CDR1 KGHSH and CDR2 LQKENI. CDR3 size: 13 residues. The CDR3 DNA sequence: TGTGCCAGCTCACCCCAAGACAGGGCTCCCCAGTACTTC. Translated: CASSPQDRAPQYF.

The V and J genes are TRBV19 and TRBJ1-5; the D gene is possibly TRBD1 (6 bases). Trimming removed 10 bases at V and 8 bases at J, with 18 bases between. The CDR3 covers 13 residues. Germline assignment: CDR1 LNHDA and CDR2 SQIVND (reference sequence). CDR3 DNA: TGTGCCACCACACAGGGAATAGGTAAGCCCCAGCATTTT. Its translation: CATTQGIGKPQHF.

The chain uses TRBV11-3 and TRBJ2-3, with D uncertain. This CDR3 region has 13 residues. Germline V gene sequence: CDR1 SGHNT, CDR2 YENEEA. Trimming took 0 bases from V and 3 from J, leaving 4 bases between them. CDR3 in amino acids: CASSLDLTDTQYF. The CDR3 nucleotides read TGTGCCAGCAGCTTAGATTTGACAGATACGCAGTATTTT. Full variable domain (outside the CDR3, taken from reference TRBV11-3 and TRBJ2-3): EAGVVQSPRYKIIEKKQPVAFWCNPISGHNTLYWYLQNLGQGPELLIRYENEEAVDDSQLPKDRFSAERLKGVDSTLKIQPAELGDSAVYLCASSLDLTDTQYFGPGTRLTVL.

The chain links TRBV18 to TRBJ2-7, with D perhaps assigned TRBD1 or TRBD2 (5 bases each). The CDR3 contains 14 residues. V lost 6 bases and J 5 bases, leaving 17 bases between the germline ends. Germline V CDR1 and CDR2: KGHSH, LQKENI. The DNA of the CDR3 is TGTGCCAGCTCGACCCGGGACGGTACCGACGAGCAGTACTTC. Translation gives CASSTRDGTDEQYF.